This T cell receptor (beta chain) was captured by sequencing in a study of shared clonotypes between healthy human individuals. Study-level results: Clonotypes shared by all four sorted-subset donors had higher generation probabilities than non-shared clonotypes.

Only in-frame clones appear in the TCRdb table, and some are missing; sequencing was by immunoSEQ multiplex PCR. This sample has around 1.9 million clones, with 85% to 95% found just once. Naive-designated CD8 cells lacked CD45RO, were positively enriched for CCR7, and omitted terminally differentiated effector memory CD45RA+ cells. Comments on this clone: Its cognate antigen is unknown.

Deletions cut 4 bases from V and 10 bases from J, with 14 bases between. Germline V lookup: CDR1 MNHNY, CDR2 SVGAGI (reference sequence). This CDR3 has 13 amino acids. Specimen: naive CD8+ T cells from PBMCs. This chain uses TRBV6-6 with TRBJ2-1; no firm D call. The TCR was taken from a man between 18 and 29 years old in good health. Some clones in this sample may be carry-over from other donors' samples. CDR3 bases: TGTGCCAGCAGTTGGCTACGTCTCAAGGAGCAGTTCTTC. Its translation: CASSWLRLKEQFF.